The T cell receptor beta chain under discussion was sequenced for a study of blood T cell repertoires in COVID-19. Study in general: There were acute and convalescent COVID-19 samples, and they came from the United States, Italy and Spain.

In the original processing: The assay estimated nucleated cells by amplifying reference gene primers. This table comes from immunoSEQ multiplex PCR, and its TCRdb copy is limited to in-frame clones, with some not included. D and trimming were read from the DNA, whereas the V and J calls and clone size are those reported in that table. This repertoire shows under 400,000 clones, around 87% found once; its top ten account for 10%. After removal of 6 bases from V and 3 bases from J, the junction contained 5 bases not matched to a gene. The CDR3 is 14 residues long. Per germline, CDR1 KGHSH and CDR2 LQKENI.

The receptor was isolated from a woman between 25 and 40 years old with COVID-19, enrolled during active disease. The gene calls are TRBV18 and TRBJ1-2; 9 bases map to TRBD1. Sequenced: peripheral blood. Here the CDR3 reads CASSADRGDYGYTF. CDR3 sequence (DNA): TGTGCCAGCTCCGCGGACAGGGGAGACTATGGCTACACCTTC. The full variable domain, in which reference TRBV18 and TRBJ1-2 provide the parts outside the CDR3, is NAGVMQNPRHLVRRRGQEARLRCSPMKGHSHVYWYRQLPEEGLKFMVYLQKENIIDESGMPKERFSAEFPKEGPSILRIQQVVRGDSAAYFCASSADRGDYGYTFGSGTRLTVV.